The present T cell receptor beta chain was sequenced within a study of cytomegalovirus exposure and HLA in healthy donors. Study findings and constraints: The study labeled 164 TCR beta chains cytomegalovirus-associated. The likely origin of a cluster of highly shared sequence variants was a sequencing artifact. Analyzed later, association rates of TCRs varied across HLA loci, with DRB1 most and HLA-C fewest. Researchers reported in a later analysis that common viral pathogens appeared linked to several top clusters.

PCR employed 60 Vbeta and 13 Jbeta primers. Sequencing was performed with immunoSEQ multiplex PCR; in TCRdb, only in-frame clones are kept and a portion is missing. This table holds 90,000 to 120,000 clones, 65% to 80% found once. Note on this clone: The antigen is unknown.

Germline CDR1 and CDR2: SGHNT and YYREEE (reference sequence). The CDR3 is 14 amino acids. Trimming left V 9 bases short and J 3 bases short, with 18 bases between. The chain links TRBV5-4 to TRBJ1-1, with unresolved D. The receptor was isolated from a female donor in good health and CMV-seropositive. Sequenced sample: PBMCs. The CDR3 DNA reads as TGTGCCACCGCTGGGCAGAGTACGTACACTGAAGCTTTCTTT. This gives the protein CATAGQSTYTEAFF.